The 13 T cell receptor beta chains listed next were all sequenced from one sample in a study of blood T cell repertoires in COVID-19 (dated by TCRdb to 2018 to 2021). Library construction relied on the immunoSEQ multiplex PCR assay. In its TCRdb copy, this immuneACCESS table keeps in-frame sequences only and misses some clones. Where compared with another copy, unresolved V genes explain less than half of these, and the others have no known cause. This sample comprises around 330,000 clones, under 90% of them detected only once. The ten top clones hold roughly 5% of the sample. The sequencing input was PBMCs or T cells enriched from blood (not recorded which). All receptors come from a man in his sixties who had recovered from COVID-19.

V usage is TRBV23-1 and J usage is TRBJ2-2, with 8 bases lining up with TRBD2. TRBV23-1 is placed among ORFs of uncertain function. Trimming at V came to 4 bases and at J to 7 bases, leaving 23 bases not matched to a gene. CDR3 size: 20 residues. CDR3 in amino acids: CASSRLGAGHSGRWYGELFF. The CDR3 DNA follows: TGCGCCAGCAGTCGGCTAGGGGCAGGGCACAGCGGGAGATGGTACGGGGAGCTGTTTTTT.

This chain's CDR3 is CASSFLASGGYEQYF. The CDR3 DNA reads as TGTGCCAGCAGTTTTCTGGCTAGCGGGGGCTACGAGCAGTACTTC. The chain employs TRBV27 and TRBJ2-7; 10 bases map to TRBD2. This CDR3 contains 15 residues. The V segment lost 3 bases and the J segment 3 bases; nucleotides outside the gene matches: 5. Germline loops: CDR1 MNHEY, CDR2 SMNVEV (reference sequence).

The chain is built from TRBV4-2 and TRBJ1-1; TRBD1 might be the D (6 bases). The CDR3 loop spans 15 amino acids. Germline values: CDR1 LGHNA, CDR2 YNFKEQ. With 3 bases removed from V and 0 bases from J, the gap between germline ends came to 11 bases. This CDR3 is CASSQRNRVNTEAFF. Here the CDR3 DNA reads TGTGCCAGCAGCCAGAGGAACAGGGTGAACACTGAAGCTTTCTTT.

The chain links TRBV6-4 to TRBJ2-1, with 8 positions matching TRBD2. CDR1 MRHNA and CDR2 SNTAGT come from the germline V gene. The V gene end was trimmed by 3 bases and the J gene end by 8 bases; junction bases not matched to a gene: 12. The CDR3 length is 16 residues. CDR3 in amino acids: CASSDQAGELSHEQFF. CDR3 nucleotide sequence: TGTGCCAGCAGTGATCAAGCGGGAGAACTGTCTCATGAGCAGTTCTTC.

The chain employs TRBV6-2 or TRBV6-3 and TRBJ1-5; D call uncertain. Trimming took 3 bases from V and 0 from J, leaving 21 bases between them. Germline-derived CDR1 and CDR2 are MNHEY and SVGEGT. The CDR3 has 19 residues. Here the CDR3 reads CASSYFPQSSSDSNQPQHF. The CDR3 DNA sequence: TGTGCCAGCAGTTATTTCCCCCAATCCTCCAGCGATAGCAATCAGCCCCAGCATTTT.

As for this clone: Different DNA sequences within this sample yield the same CDR3. J is TRBJ2-1 and V is TRBV18; D perhaps matches TRBD2 (6 bases). V lost 1 base and J lost 1, with 8 bases in between. The CDR3 length is 15 residues. Looked up from germline, CDR1 is KGHSH and CDR2 is LQKENI. CDR3 residues: CASSPRSGSYNEQFF. CDR3 DNA sequence: TGTGCCAGCTCACCACGCAGCGGGTCCTACAATGAGCAGTTCTTC.

The rearrangement links TRBV18 to TRBJ1-3; D not certain. The germline CDR1 and CDR2 sequences are KGHSH and LQKENI. The CDR3 is 17 amino acids. V shed 2 bases and J shed 0 bases, with 14 bases lying between them. CDR3 bases: TGTGCCAGCTCACCAGCAGGTCTATCCAGCTCTGGAAACACCATATATTTT. Protein product: CASSPAGLSSSGNTIYF.

The rearrangement links TRBV3-1 (or the pseudogene TRBV3-2) to TRBJ2-3; 10 bases fit TRBD1. The CDR3 spans 16 residues. From germline, CDR1 is LGHDT and CDR2 YNNKEL (reference sequence). The ends lost 6 bases at V and 8 bases at J; junction bases unmatched: 14. The CDR3, as DNA: TGTGCCAGCAGTCCGACAGGGGGCAGTCACAGTGGTACGCAGTATTTT. Translating gives CASSPTGGSHSGTQYF.

This clone has just one count. The chain joins TRBV19 to TRBJ2-7; tentatively, D is TRBD1 (5 bases). Germline V gene sequence: CDR1 LNHDA, CDR2 SQIVND (reference sequence). V was pared by 3 bases and J by 5 bases, with 8 bases between. The CDR3 sequence is 12 residues long. CDR3 residues: CASSIEGDEQYF. CDR3 bases: TGTGCCAGTAGTATTGAAGGGGACGAGCAGTACTTC.

The chain recombines TRBV20-1 with TRBJ2-3; D call uncertain. V was shortened by 5 bases and J by 2 bases, with 5 bases between the two germline ends. The length of the CDR3 is 11 residues. The germline CDR1 and CDR2 sequences are DFQATT and SNEGSKA (reference sequence). The DNA for the CDR3 is TGCAGTGCTGCCTACACAGATACGCAGTATTTT. Protein: CSAAYTDTQYF.

The rearrangement uses TRBV9 and TRBJ1-2; D call uncertain. The germline CDR1 and CDR2 sequences are SGDLS and YYNGEE. V was shortened by 0 bases and J by 4 bases, with 10 bases between the two germline ends. The CDR3 sequence is 14 residues long. In nucleotides, the CDR3 is TGTGCCAGCAGCGTAGGAGGAAGTAGCTATGGCTACACCTTC. Its translation is CASSVGGSSYGYTF. Using reference TRBV9 and TRBJ1-2 for the parts outside the CDR3, the full variable domain is DSGVTQTPKHLITATGQRVTLRCSPRSGDLSVYWYQQSLDQGLQFLIQYYNGEERAKGNILERFSAQQFPDLHSELNLSSLELGDSALYFCASSVGGSSYGYTFGSGTRLTVV.

The genes are TRBV2 and TRBJ1-5; the match to TRBD1 covers 7 bases. The CDR3 spans 15 residues. V was pared by 2 bases and J by 3 bases, with 4 bases of the junction left unmatched. Looked up from germline, CDR1 is SNHLY and CDR2 is FYNNEI. The CDR3 nucleotides read TGTGCCAGCAGTGAAAGGGGGACAGACAATCAGCCCCAGCATTTT. Amino acids: CASSERGTDNQPQHF.

The chain's CDR3 is CASSSVRVNYEQYF. CDR3 sequence (DNA): TGTGCCAGCAGTTCTGTCCGGGTTAACTACGAGCAGTACTTC. The chain couples TRBV6-5 to TRBJ2-7; D gene unclear. V was shortened by 4 bases and J by 3 bases, with 13 bases between the two germline ends. This CDR3 has 14 amino acids. The germline V gene has CDR1 MNHEY and CDR2 SVGAGI.